The clone carrying this T cell receptor beta chain was seen just once. No antigen is known for it. The run depth of the assay was deep. Profiling relied on immunoSEQ multiplex PCR, and the TCRdb table lists in-frame clones only, not all of them. The table has about 1.1 million clones, roughly 74% seen once. Trimming stripped 1 base from V and 7 bases from J, with 7 bases between. Looked up from germline, CDR1 is LGHNA and CDR2 is YSLEER. This CDR3 comprises 12 residues. The study separated CD4+ cells into CD45RA+ naive and CD45RA-negative memory subsets. The sample belongs to a study of shared clonotypes between healthy human individuals. Study conclusions and caveats: Larger estimated richness was generally seen in naive subsets than in memory subsets.

The sequence was collected from a man between 18 and 29 years old in good health. Some clones in this sample may be carry-over from other donors' samples. Sequences were obtained from memory CD4+ T cells from PBMCs. The subset denotes: CD45RA-negative fraction. The genes are TRBV4-3 and TRBJ1-2, with a possible D match to TRBD1 (5 bases). The CDR3 here is CASSQGRGGYTF. CDR3 nucleotide sequence: TGCGCCAGCAGCCAAGGAAGGGGTGGCTACACCTTC.